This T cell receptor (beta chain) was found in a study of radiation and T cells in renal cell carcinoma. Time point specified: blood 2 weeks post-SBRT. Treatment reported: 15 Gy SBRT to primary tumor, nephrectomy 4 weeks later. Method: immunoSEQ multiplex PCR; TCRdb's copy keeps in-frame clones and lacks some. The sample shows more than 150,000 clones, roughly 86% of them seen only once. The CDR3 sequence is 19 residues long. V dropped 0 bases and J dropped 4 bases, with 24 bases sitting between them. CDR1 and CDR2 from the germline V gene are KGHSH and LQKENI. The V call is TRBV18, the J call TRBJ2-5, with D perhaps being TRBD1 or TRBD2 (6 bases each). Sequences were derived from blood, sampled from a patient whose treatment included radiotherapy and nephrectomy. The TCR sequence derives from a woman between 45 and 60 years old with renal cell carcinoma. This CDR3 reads CASSPPKRGERERSETQYF. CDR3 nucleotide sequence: TGTGCCAGCTCACCACCGAAAAGGGGGGAACGGGAGCGATCAGAGACCCAGTACTTC. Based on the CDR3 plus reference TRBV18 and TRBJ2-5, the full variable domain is NAGVMQNPRHLVRRRGQEARLRCSPMKGHSHVYWYRQLPEEGLKFMVYLQKENIIDESGMPKERFSAEFPKEGPSILRIQQVVRGDSAAYFCASSPPKRGERERSETQYFGPGTRLLVL.